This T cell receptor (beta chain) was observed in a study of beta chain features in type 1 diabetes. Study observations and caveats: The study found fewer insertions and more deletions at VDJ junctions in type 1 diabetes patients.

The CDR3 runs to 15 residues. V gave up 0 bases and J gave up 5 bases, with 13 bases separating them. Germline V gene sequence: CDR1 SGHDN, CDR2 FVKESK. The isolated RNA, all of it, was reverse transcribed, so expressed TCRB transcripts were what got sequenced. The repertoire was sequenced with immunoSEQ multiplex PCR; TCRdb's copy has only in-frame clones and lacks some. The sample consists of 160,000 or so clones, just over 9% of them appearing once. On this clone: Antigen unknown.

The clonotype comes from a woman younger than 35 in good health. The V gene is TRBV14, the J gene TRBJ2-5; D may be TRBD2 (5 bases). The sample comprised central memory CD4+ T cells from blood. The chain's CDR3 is CASSQDRRQTETQYF. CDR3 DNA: TGTGCCAGCAGCCAAGATCGGAGGCAGACTGAGACCCAGTACTTC.